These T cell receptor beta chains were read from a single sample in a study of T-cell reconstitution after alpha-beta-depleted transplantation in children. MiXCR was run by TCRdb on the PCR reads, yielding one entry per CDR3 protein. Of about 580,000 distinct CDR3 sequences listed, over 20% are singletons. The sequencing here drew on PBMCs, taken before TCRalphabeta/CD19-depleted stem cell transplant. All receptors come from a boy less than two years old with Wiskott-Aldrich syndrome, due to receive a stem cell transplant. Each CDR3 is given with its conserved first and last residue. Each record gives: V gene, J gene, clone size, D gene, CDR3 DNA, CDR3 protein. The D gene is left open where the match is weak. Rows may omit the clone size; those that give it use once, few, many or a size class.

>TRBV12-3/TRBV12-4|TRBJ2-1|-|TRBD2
TGTGCCAGCCGGGACTACGTGGGGGGAGGGCAGTTCTTC
CASRDYVGGGQFF
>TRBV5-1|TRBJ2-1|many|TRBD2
TGTGCCAGCAGCTCCACTAGCGGCACCTACAATGAGCAGTTCTTC
CASSSTSGTYNEQFF
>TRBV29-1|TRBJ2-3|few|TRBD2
TGCAGCGTTGACCCGACGGCTAGCGGTACGCAGTATTTT
CSVDPTASGTQYF
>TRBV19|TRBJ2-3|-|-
TGTGCCAGCGATGCCGGGGAGCGGCGCACAGATACGCAGTATTTT
CASDAGERRTDTQYF
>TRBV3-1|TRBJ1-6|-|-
TGTGCCAGCAGCCTCTGGGAGTCGAATTCACCCCTCCACTTT
CASSLWESNSPLHF
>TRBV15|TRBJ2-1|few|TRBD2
TGTGCCACCAGCAGGGGGGGGAGCTCCTACAATGAGCAGTTCTTC
CATSRGGSSYNEQFF
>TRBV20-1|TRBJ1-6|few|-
TGCAGTGCTGGACGGGCGAGCTCCTATAATTCACCCCTCCACTTT
CSAGRASSYNSPLHF
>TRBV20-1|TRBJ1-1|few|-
TGCAGTGCTAGAGATCGTGTCACACTCACTGAAGCTTTCTTT
CSARDRVTLTEAFF
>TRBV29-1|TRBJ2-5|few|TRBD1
TGCAGCGTTAAGAGCGGGACAGGGTGGCAAGAGACCCAGTACTTC
CSVKSGTGWQETQYF
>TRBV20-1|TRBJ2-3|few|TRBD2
TGCAGTGCTAGAGTAAGCGGGAGGTCCAACACAGATACGCAGTATTTT
CSARVSGRSNTDTQYF
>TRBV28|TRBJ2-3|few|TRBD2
TGTGCCAGCGGAGTAGCGGGAGGGGGAACAGATACGCAGTATTTT
CASGVAGGGTDTQYF
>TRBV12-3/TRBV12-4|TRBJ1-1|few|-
TGTGCCAGCAGTGTAGGGGGAGTGAACACTGAAGCTTTCTTT
CASSVGGVNTEAFF
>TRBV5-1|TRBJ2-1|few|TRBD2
TGCGCCAGCAGCTTGGTCGTTGGACTAGCGGGAGAAAATGAGCAGTTCTTC
CASSLVVGLAGENEQFF
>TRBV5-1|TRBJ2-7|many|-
TGCGCCAGCAGCTTGGGGGCAGGCTACGAGCAGTACTTC
CASSLGAGYEQYF
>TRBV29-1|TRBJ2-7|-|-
TGCAGCGTTGAAGAAAGACCAGGGTCTGGCGAGCAGTACTTC
CSVEERPGSGEQYF
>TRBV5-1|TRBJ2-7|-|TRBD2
TGCGCCAGCAGCGGAACCGGGACTAGCGGTTCCGAGCAGTACTTC
CASSGTGTSGSEQYF
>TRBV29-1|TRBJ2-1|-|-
TGCAGCGTTGAAGGGCCTAGGTACAATGAGCAGTTCTTC
CSVEGPRYNEQFF
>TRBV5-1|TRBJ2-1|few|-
TGCGCCAGCAGCGGGAAGAGTAGCTTGGTTGAGCAGTTCTTC
CASSGKSSLVEQFF
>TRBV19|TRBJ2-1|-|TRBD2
TGTGCCAGTCTGGGCCTAGCGGGAGGAGCTGGCAATGAGCAGTTCTTC
CASLGLAGGAGNEQFF
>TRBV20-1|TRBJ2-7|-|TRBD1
TGCAGTGCTCGCCCGGGACAGGGCTACGAGCAGTACTTC
CSARPGQGYEQYF
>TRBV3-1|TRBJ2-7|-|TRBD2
TGTGCCAGCAGCACTCGAGCGGGAGGCTCCTACGAGCAGTACTTC
CASSTRAGGSYEQYF
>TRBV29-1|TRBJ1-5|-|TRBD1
TGCAGCGCCCAGACAGGGGTGGGCAATCAGCCCCAGCATTTT
CSAQTGVGNQPQHF
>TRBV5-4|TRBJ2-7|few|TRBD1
TGTGCCAGCAGCTTGGCCTGGGACAGCTCCTACGAGCAGTACTTC
CASSLAWDSSYEQYF
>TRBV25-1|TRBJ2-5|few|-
TGTGCCAGCAGTGAATTTAAGGGAGCAGGAGAGACCCAGTACTTC
CASSEFKGAGETQYF
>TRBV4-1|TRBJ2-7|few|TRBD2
TGCGCCAGCAGCCCTTCAGGACTAGCTTGGGAGCAGTACTTC
CASSPSGLAWEQYF
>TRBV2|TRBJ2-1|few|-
TGTGCCAGCAGTGAGGAGGATGGACAGAGGGCGTTCTTC
CASSEEDGQRAFF
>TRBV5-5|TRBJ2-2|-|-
TGTGCCAGCAGCTTGTTCGGGAGCGGCACCGGGGAGCTGTTTTTT
CASSLFGSGTGELFF
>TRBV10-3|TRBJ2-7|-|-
TGTGCCATCAAGAATGCGGTCTTAGCAGGCGAGCAGTACTTC
CAIKNAVLAGEQYF
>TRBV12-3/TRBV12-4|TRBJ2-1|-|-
TGTGCCAGCAGTTTACGGAGGGCCTCCTCCTACAATGAGCAGTTCTTC
CASSLRRASSYNEQFF
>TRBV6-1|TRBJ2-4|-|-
TGTGCCAGCAGTCCCGGAGTAGCCAAAAACATTCAGTACTTC
CASSPGVAKNIQYF
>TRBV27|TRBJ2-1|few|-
TGTGCCAGCAGTCGCTATGGAGCGGATTCCTACAATGAGCAGTTCTTC
CASSRYGADSYNEQFF
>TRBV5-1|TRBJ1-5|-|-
TGCGCCAGCAGCCAGCCGACCGGTAGCAATCAGCCCCAGCATTTT
CASSQPTGSNQPQHF
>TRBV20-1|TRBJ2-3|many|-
TGCAGTGCTAGACTCGTAGGCACAGATACGCAGTATTTT
CSARLVGTDTQYF
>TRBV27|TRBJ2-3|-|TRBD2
TGTGCCAGCAGTGATTCTAGCGGGAGTGCAGTTGGCACAGATACGCAGTATTTT
CASSDSSGSAVGTDTQYF
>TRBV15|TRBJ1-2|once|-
TGTGCCACCAGCAGACAGGACCCTCTTAACTATGGCTACACCTTC
CATSRQDPLNYGYTF
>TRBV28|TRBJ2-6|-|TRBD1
TGTGCCAGCAGTTTACTGCAGGGGGCCGGGGCCAACGTCCTGACTTTC
CASSLLQGAGANVLTF
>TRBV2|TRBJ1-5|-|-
TGTGCCAGCAGCAAGGCAGGGGTTAGCAATCAGCCCCAGCATTTT
CASSKAGVSNQPQHF
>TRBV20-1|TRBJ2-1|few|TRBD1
TGCAGTGCTCGTTTCAGGGGGAACAATGAGCAGTTCTTC
CSARFRGNNEQFF
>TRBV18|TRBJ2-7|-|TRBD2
TGTGCCAGCTCACCAGCCGGGAGGGGGGGCGAGCAGTACTTC
CASSPAGRGGEQYF
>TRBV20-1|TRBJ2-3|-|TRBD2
TGCAGTGCTGGGACTAGCGGGACTAGAGATACGCAGTATTTT
CSAGTSGTRDTQYF